This TCR beta chain was found in a study of blood T cell repertoires in COVID-19. Study in general: T cells, B-cell-depleted T cells, or PBMCs provided the cDNA or gDNA that served as material.

Only in-frame clones appear in the TCRdb table, and some are missing; sequencing was by immunoSEQ multiplex PCR. The sample includes 100,000 to 120,000 clones, approximately 79% of them seen just once. This receptor was taken from a woman aged 80 or over with active or convalescent COVID-19. The specimen sequenced was peripheral blood.

The CDR3 here is CASSEVREPYGYTF. CDR3 bases: TGTGCCAGCAGTGAAGTCAGGGAACCGTATGGCTACACCTTC. The chain is built from TRBV2 and TRBJ1-2, with D perhaps matching TRBD1 (5 bases). Germline CDR1 is SNHLY and CDR2 is FYNNEI. The CDR3 covers 14 residues. Trimming shortened V by 1 base and J by 5 bases, and 11 bases separated the two germline ends.